The 5 T cell receptor beta chains presented below share a single source sample, sequenced in a study of identical twins. One entry per CDR3 protein, called by TCRdb with MiXCR from the 5' RACE reads. The sample lists around 650,000 distinct CDR3 sequences; just over 7% were seen once. This sample was also put to use in a study of yellow fever vaccine responses in identical twins.

Material: PBMCs. The source of these receptors is a woman aged 18-29 years in good health.

V and J are TRBV11-2 and TRBJ2-7; D ambiguous. This CDR3 is built from 13 residues. Trimming cost V 2 bases and J 3 bases, with 8 bases left between them. Germline CDR1 SGHAT, CDR2 FQNNGV. The CDR3 DNA sequence: TGTGCCAGCAGCTTAAATGGTCTCTACGAGCAGTACGTC. It specifies CASSLNGLYEQYV.

This clonotype has at least ten counts. The rearrangement uses TRBV5-1 and TRBJ2-1; possibly TRBD1 for D (5 bases). V was clipped by 3 bases and J by 4 bases, with 14 bases between them. Per the germline V gene, CDR1 is SGHRS and CDR2 is YFSETQ. The CDR3 covers 15 residues. In nucleotides, the CDR3 is TGCGCCAGCAGCTCTTCTGGACACTTTTACAATGAGCAGTTCTTC. This encodes CASSSSGHFYNEQFF.

This clonotype was found a few times. The chain couples TRBV5-1 to TRBJ2-5; 8 nucleotides match TRBD1. Per the germline V gene, CDR1 is SGHRS and CDR2 is YFSETQ. V was pared by 4 bases and J by 5 bases, with 19 bases of the junction left unmatched. The CDR3 has 18 residues. The CDR3 nucleotides read TGCGCCAGCAGCCCGCGGGGTATCGGGACAGGTCGTGCGGAGACCCAGTACTTC. As protein: CASSPRGIGTGRAETQYF.

This clonotype was found many times. The rearrangement uses TRBV7-9 and TRBJ2-3; weak D call: TRBD2 (5 bases). Germline V gene data show CDR1 as SEHNR and CDR2 as FQNEAQ (reference sequence). The CDR3 has 16 residues. V was pared by 7 bases and J by 5 bases, with 22 bases between. CDR3 protein: CASIEPRAGGGDTQYF. CDR3 DNA sequence: TGTGCCAGCATCGAACCCCGGGCAGGTGGAGGAGATACGCAGTATTTT. Variable domain in full (rest from reference TRBV7-9 and TRBJ2-3): DTGVSQNPRHKITKRGQNVTFRCDPISEHNRLYWYRQTLGQGPEFLTYFQNEAQLEKSRLLSDRFSAERPKGSFSTLEIQRTEQGDSAMYLCASIEPRAGGGDTQYFGPGTRLTVL.

V and J are TRBV5-1 and TRBJ1-1, with D possibly TRBD1 on 5 matching bases. CDR1 and CDR2 (germline): SGHRS, YFSETQ. V gave up 4 bases and J gave up 1 base, with 14 bases separating them. The CDR3 is 15 residues long. CDR3 residues: CASSRGNPRNTEAFF. DNA of the CDR3: TGCGCCAGCAGCCGGGGGAACCCTCGGAACACTGAAGCTTTCTTT.